This T cell receptor beta chain is drawn from a study of shared clonotypes between healthy human individuals (dated by TCRdb to between 2020 and 2021). With regard to the full study: A couple of women and three men aged 18 to 49 years were included in the cohort. The study deeply sequenced blood TCR repertoires of five healthy adults to estimate repertoire size and the extent of clonotype sharing between individuals. For each donor, three plates each were used for CD4 naive and CD4 memory, two plates were used for CD8 naive, and one plate was used for CD8 memory. Per donor, leukapheresis produced somewhere between about 0.8 and 9 billion PBMCs. To increase sequencing depth and limit assay-specific biases, TCR repertoire library preparation and sequencing were carried out by different laboratories using diverse techniques.

Using the deep immunoSEQ assay, multiplex PCR amplified TCR CDR3 regions from genomic DNA. Extracted genomic DNA from each cell subset was distributed evenly across all wells of several immunoSEQ 96-well plates, and each plate was treated as a replicate. For sorted subsets, roughly 200 ng of genomic DNA, equivalent to around 29,000 T cell genomes, went into each replicate PCR. The purified libraries were quantified using a Qubit 3.0 fluorometer, sized with a Bioanalyzer 2100, and then quantified again using the KAPA Library Quantification kit. A separate single-read 150-cycle Illumina NextSeq 550 flow cell was used to sequence each immunoSEQ 96-well plate. In the authors' own workflow: Because the immunoSEQ output included only junctional sequences and no quality scores, the filtering could not be the same as the filtering used for full-length reads. Sequences were annotated with PyIR, a Python wrapper for IgBLAST v1.9, using IMGT germline references to assign V/J genes and CDR3. Any read was removed if the V/J assignment was weak (E-value above 1e-6), the CDR3 was missing, or the read contained stop codons, out-of-frame junctions, or ambiguous translated residues. V3J clonotypes were defined by identical inferred V gene, J gene, and CDR3 amino acid sequence. Percentage overlap between repertoires was computed as shared unique clonotypes divided by the size of the smaller repertoire. Three approaches were used to assess repertoire richness: RTK rarefaction, the Chao1 estimator, and Recon v2.1 estimates of unobserved clonotypes. Generation probabilities for all TCRbeta clonotypes obtained by the gDNA method from a few donors were computed using OLGA. Sourced from immuneACCESS, this table was stored by TCRdb with only in-frame sequences that have V and J called. A share of the clones is absent; for the studies checked, an unresolved V gene accounts for under half, and the remainder has no known explanation. V and J calls and clone size are given by that table; D and trimming were obtained from the DNA. A total of over a million clones appear in this sample, 98% of them only once. Roughly 0.35% of the sample goes to the ten largest clones.

Findings and caveats that apply to the study as a whole: Compared with non-shared clonotypes, the clonotypes found in all four sorted-subset donors had higher generation probabilities. Naive subsets generally had larger estimated clonotype richness than memory subsets did. Pairwise subsampling led to the expectation that sequencing depth would affect the degree of clonotype sharing among donors. Only blood was sampled, and tissue TCR repertoires likely differ from those in blood. Even with the large sequencing depth, rarefaction of the sorted-subset datasets indicated that sequencing was incomplete. Because the study included only a small number of donors, the genetic and exposure-history diversity represented was limited. Sharing across several donors was observed for around 5% of naive CD4, over 3% of naive CD8, about 2.3% of memory CD4, and roughly 0.4% of memory CD8 clonotypes.

CDR1 and CDR2 (MNHEY, SVGAGI) derive from the germline V gene. The CDR3, cysteine through phenylalanine, is 14 amino acids long. Only the CDR3 portion is preserved as DNA: 42 bases, with reading frame beginning at the first base. V sheds 5 bases and J sheds 2 bases, leaving 13 bases between their ends. The donors were healthy, HIV-negative adults with no recently reported acute infections or vaccinations. Every donor was a Caucasian adult living in Nashville, Tennessee, USA. Magnetic negative selection was used to enrich CD4+ T cells, after which naive cells were positively selected on CD45RA and the negative fraction became the memory subset. Blood was obtained by leukapheresis, after which PBMCs were separated by Ficoll-Histopaque density gradient centrifugation and cryopreserved in liquid nitrogen vapor phase. Analytical flow cytometry was used to check the purity and quantity of each magnetically sorted T cell population. Genomic DNA was isolated from every sorted fraction and measured by UV absorbance on a Nanodrop 2000c.

For this clone: Its binding antigen is unknown. There are no base qualities to consult, and no much larger clone falls within one base.

This TCR came from a man between 25 and 39 years old in good health. The sequence links TRBV6-5 to TRBJ2-7; perhaps TRBD1 is the D gene, with 6 bases matching. The sequencing input was naive CD4+ T cells sorted from blood. What this sample's cell subset or site label stands for: CD45RA+ positively selected. The DNA sequence is TGTGCCAGCAGTAGACCGGGACAAACCTACGAGCAGTACTTC. Its product reads: CASSRPGQTYEQYF.